Below are 17 T cell receptor beta chains sequenced from a single sample in a study of vaccination and CD4 T cells after COVID-19. The Oncomine TCR Beta short-read assay was applied to DNA of cultured CD4+ T cells. MiXCR was run by TCRdb on the PCR reads, yielding one entry per CDR3 protein. The sample holds around 20,000 distinct CDR3 sequences, about 44% seen once. Treatment defined: approximately 11-day PBMC culture with coronavirus spike peptide pools or control peptides (ViraFEST assay). No antigen is known for these receptors. Sequencing used CD4+ T cells from blood, cultured in vitro, obtained before SARS-CoV-2 vaccination. Receptor source: a human donor who had recovered from COVID-19.

The CDR3 reads CATSDGRQGAQPQHF. CDR3 nucleotide sequence: TGTGCCACCAGTGATGGGAGACAGGGTGCTCAGCCCCAGCATTTT. The chain employs TRBV24-1 and TRBJ1-5; 7 nucleotides match TRBD1. Trimming cost V 3 bases and J 6 bases; bases outside gene matches: 7. Germline loops: CDR1 KGHDR, CDR2 SFDVKD. The CDR3 is 15 amino acids.

Points on this clonotype: A junction end diverges from the germline sequence, so it may reflect a read error. The chain employs TRBV6-1 and TRBJ1-1, with TRBD1 matching 8 bases. The germline CDR1 and CDR2 sequences are MNHNS and SASEGT. CDR3 length equals 13 residues. CDR3 coding DNA: TGTGTCAGCAGTACCGACAGGGGTACGCTACCTTTCTTT. Translation gives CVSSTDRGTLPFF.

The chain links TRBV7-6 to TRBJ2-3; TRBD1 or TRBD2 may be the D gene (5 bases each). CDR1 and CDR2 from the germline V gene are SGHVS and FNYEAQ. The germline V and J ends were trimmed by 1 base and 3 bases, with 14 bases remaining between them. The CDR3 covers 16 residues. CDR3 region: CASSLVTWDRTDTQYF. The CDR3 nucleotides read TGTGCCAGCAGCTTAGTAACGTGGGACCGGACAGATACGCAGTATTTT.

The CDR3 loop reads CASRQGLDGEQYF. As DNA, the CDR3 is TGTGCCAGCAGACAGGGTTTGGACGGCGAGCAGTACTTC. J is TRBJ2-7 and V is TRBV6-2 or TRBV6-3, with a possible D match to TRBD1 (6 bases). The CDR3 is made up of 13 amino acids. With 6 bases removed from V and 6 bases from J, the gap between germline ends came to 15 bases. Germline values: CDR1 MNHEY, CDR2 SVGEGT.

This clonotype was picked up a small number of times. The chain uses TRBV7-8 and TRBJ2-7; D unclear. V was trimmed by 3 bases and J by 2 bases, leaving 11 bases between them. This CDR3 spans 14 amino acids. The V gene's germline CDR1 is SGHVS and CDR2 FQNEAQ. CDR3 sequence reads: CASSFTGTAYEQYF. CDR3 sequence (DNA): TGTGCCAGCAGCTTTACGGGCACCGCCTACGAGCAGTACTTC.

This clonotype was observed a few times. The chain joins TRBV10-3 to TRBJ1-2; unclear D gene. Germline V CDR1 and CDR2: ENHRY, SYGVKD. The V end lost 0 bases, the J end lost 6 bases, and 17 bases lay between the germline ends. The CDR3 runs to 16 residues. The CDR3 loop reads CAISESVRSFSDGYTF. Here the CDR3 DNA reads TGTGCCATCAGTGAGTCGGTGCGTAGCTTTTCCGATGGCTACACCTTC.

This chain uses TRBV20-1 with TRBJ1-1, with D uncertain. CDR1 and CDR2 (germline): DFQATT, SNEGSKA (reference sequence). The CDR3 spans 14 residues. V shed 0 bases and J shed 4 bases, with 12 bases lying between them. CDR3 sequence (DNA): TGCAGTGCTAGAGATGCCGTGGGGTCCACTGAAGCTTTCTTT. It specifies CSARDAVGSTEAFF.

This clonotype was counted between two and nine times. The V call is TRBV7-2, the J call TRBJ1-2; the D gene is possibly TRBD1 (5 bases). V lost 1 base and J 5 bases, leaving 14 bases between the germline ends. In germline, CDR1 is SGHTA, CDR2 FQGNSA. The CDR3 consists of 15 residues. The CDR3 protein is CASSLGVVQGYGYTF. The CDR3 DNA reads as TGTGCCAGCAGCTTAGGAGTGGTTCAGGGTTATGGCTACACCTTC.

Of note for this clonotype: This may arise from a read error, as a much more abundant clone is one base away. V usage is TRBV30 and J usage is TRBJ1-5; 7 bases line up with TRBD1. Germline trimming cut 2 bases from V and 11 bases from J; bases unmatched to any gene: 9. The length of the CDR3 is 13 residues. The germline CDR1 and CDR2 sequences are GTSNPN and SVGIG (reference sequence). The CDR3 DNA reads TGTGCCTGGAGTCCAGGGGGTAGACAGTCCCAGCATTTT. Encoded protein: CAWSPGGRQSQHF.

V is TRBV5-1 and J is TRBJ1-1; D is perhaps TRBD1 (5 bases). Germline values: CDR1 SGHRS, CDR2 YFSETQ. Trimming took 5 bases from V and 2 from J, leaving 13 bases between them. The CDR3 is made up of 14 amino acids. CDR3 protein: CASRYDGGNTEAFF. CDR3 DNA: TGCGCCAGCAGATATGATGGGGGTAACACTGAAGCTTTCTTT. Together with reference TRBV5-1 and TRBJ1-1, the CDR3 gives the full variable domain: KAGVTQTPRYLIKTRGQQVTLSCSPISGHRSVSWYQQTPGQGLQFLFEYFSETQRNKGNFPGRFSGRQFSNSRSEMNVSTLELGDSALYLCASRYDGGNTEAFFGQGTRLTVV.

The rearrangement joins TRBV6-1 to TRBJ1-5, with D hard to call. The germline V gene encodes CDR1 MNHNS and CDR2 SASEGT. Trimming removed 3 bases at V and 4 bases at J, with 4 bases between. The CDR3 sequence is 12 residues long. CDR3 DNA sequence: TGTGCCAGCAGTGATCATAATCAGCCCCAGCATTTT. Residues: CASSDHNQPQHF.

V is TRBV19 and J is TRBJ1-2; D not resolved. Germline V gives CDR1 LNHDA, CDR2 SQIVND (reference sequence). The V and J ends lost 2 bases and 2 bases respectively, with 6 bases between them. CDR3 length: 13 amino acids. CDR3 amino acids: CASSIKGNYGYTF. The DNA for the CDR3 is TGTGCCAGTAGTATAAAGGGAAACTATGGCTACACCTTC.

CDR3 loop: CSARGDRGYEQYF. For the CDR3, the DNA is TGCAGTGCTAGAGGGGACAGGGGTTACGAGCAGTACTTC. V usage is TRBV20-1 and J usage is TRBJ2-7; 10 bases agree with TRBD1. CDR1 DFQATT and CDR2 SNEGSKA come from the germline V gene (reference sequence). Unmatched junction bases numbered 1, after V lost 1 base and J lost 4 bases. The CDR3 consists of 13 residues.

This clonotype was observed once. This chain joins TRBV20-1 and TRBJ2-7, with D uncertain. Germline loops: CDR1 DFQATT, CDR2 SNEGSKA (reference sequence). This CDR3 is built from 11 residues. V shed 4 bases and J shed 5 bases, with 9 bases lying between them. CDR3 protein: CSATIKHEQYF. The CDR3, as DNA: TGCAGTGCTACTATTAAACACGAGCAGTACTTC.

The table lists this clonotype with a few counts. The genes are TRBV7-9 and TRBJ1-1; 7 bases align to TRBD1. The germline CDR1 and CDR2 sequences are SEHNR and FQNEAQ (reference sequence). CDR3 length equals 14 residues. Unmatched junction bases numbered 3, after V lost 5 bases and J lost 0 bases. Here the CDR3 DNA reads TGTGCCAGCAGCAGGGACAGCCTGAACACTGAAGCTTTCTTT. Translating gives CASSRDSLNTEAFF. The full variable domain, rest sourced from reference TRBV7-9 and TRBJ1-1, is DTGVSQNPRHKITKRGQNVTFRCDPISEHNRLYWYRQTLGQGPEFLTYFQNEAQLEKSRLLSDRFSAERPKGSFSTLEIQRTEQGDSAMYLCASSRDSLNTEAFFGQGTRLTVV.

This chain joins TRBV7-9 and TRBJ1-1; tentatively, D is TRBD1 (5 bases). The germline gives CDR1 SEHNR, CDR2 FQNEAQ (reference sequence). The CDR3 sequence is 15 residues long. V dropped 5 bases and J dropped 4 bases, with 17 bases sitting between them. The CDR3 nucleotides are TGTGCCAGCAGCGCAGCAGAACAGGTACTCACTGAAGCTTTCTTT. It specifies CASSAAEQVLTEAFF.

V usage is TRBV28 and J usage is TRBJ1-4; D not certain. The CDR3 extends over 12 amino acids. Germline CDR1 is MDHEN and CDR2 is SYDVKM. Between the trimmed V and J ends, which lost 4 bases and 10 bases, there was a span of 10 bases. The chain's CDR3 is CASSWTEGKLFF. DNA of the CDR3: TGTGCCAGCAGTTGGACTGAGGGAAAACTGTTTTTT.